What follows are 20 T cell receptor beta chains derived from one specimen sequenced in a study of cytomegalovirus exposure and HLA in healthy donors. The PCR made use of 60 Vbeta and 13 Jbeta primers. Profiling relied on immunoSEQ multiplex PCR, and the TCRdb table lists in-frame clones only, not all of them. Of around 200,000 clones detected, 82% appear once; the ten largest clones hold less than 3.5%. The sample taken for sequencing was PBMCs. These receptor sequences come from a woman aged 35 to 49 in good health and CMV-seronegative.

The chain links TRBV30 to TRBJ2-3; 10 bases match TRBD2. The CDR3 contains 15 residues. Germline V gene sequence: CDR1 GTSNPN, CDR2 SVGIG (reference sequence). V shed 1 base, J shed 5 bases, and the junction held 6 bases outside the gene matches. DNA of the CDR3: TGTGCCTGGAGTGCCCGGCTAGCGGGAGTAGATACGCAGTATTTT. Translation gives CAWSARLAGVDTQYF.

In DNA form, the CDR3 reads TGTGCCAGCAGTGAAGCTAGGGGGTCGAACGGAAACACCATATATTTT. The encoded protein is CASSEARGSNGNTIYF. The V gene is TRBV2, the J gene TRBJ1-3; a possible D gene is TRBD1 (6 bases). Germline-derived CDR1 and CDR2 are SNHLY and FYNNEI. Trimming removed 0 bases from V and 4 bases from J, with 13 bases in between. This CDR3 is built from 16 residues.

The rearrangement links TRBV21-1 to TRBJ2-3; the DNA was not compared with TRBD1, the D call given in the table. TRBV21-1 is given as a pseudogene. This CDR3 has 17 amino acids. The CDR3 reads CASSTLQGNLRTDTQYF. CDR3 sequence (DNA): TGTGCCAGCAGCACCCTACAGGGGAATCTGAGAACAGATACGCAGTATTTT.

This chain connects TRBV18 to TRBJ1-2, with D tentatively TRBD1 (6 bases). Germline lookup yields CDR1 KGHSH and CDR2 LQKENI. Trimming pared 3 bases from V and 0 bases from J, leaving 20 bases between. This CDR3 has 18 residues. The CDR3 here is CASSPERGQPAPNYGYTF. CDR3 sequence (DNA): TGTGCCAGCTCACCGGAGCGAGGACAGCCAGCCCCTAACTATGGCTACACCTTC.

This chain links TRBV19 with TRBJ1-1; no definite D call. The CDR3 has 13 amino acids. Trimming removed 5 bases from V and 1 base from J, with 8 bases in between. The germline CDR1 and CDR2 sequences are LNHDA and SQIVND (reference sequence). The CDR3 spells CASSVAGNTEAFF. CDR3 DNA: TGTGCCAGTAGTGTGGCAGGGAACACTGAAGCTTTCTTT.

The CDR3 DNA reads TGTGCCAGCAGTGACAGGGAAGAGACCCAGTACTTC. It yields the protein CASSDREETQYF. This chain connects TRBV2 to TRBJ2-5; D may be TRBD1 (5 bases). V was shortened by 3 bases and J by 3 bases, with 5 bases between the two germline ends. The CDR3 contains 12 residues. Germline V gene lookup returns CDR1 SNHLY and CDR2 FYNNEI.

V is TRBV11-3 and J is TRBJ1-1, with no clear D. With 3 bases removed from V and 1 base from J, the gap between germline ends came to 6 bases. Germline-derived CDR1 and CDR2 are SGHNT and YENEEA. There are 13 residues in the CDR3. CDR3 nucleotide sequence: TGTGCCAGCAGCTTTACAAGGAACACTGAAGCTTTCTTT. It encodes CASSFTRNTEAFF.

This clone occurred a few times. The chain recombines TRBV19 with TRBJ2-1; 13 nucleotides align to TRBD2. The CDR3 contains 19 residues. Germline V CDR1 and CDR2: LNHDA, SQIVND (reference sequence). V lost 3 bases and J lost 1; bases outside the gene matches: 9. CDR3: CASSIWTSGSIGSYNEQFF. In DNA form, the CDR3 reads TGTGCCAGTAGTATTTGGACTAGCGGGAGCATTGGGTCCTACAATGAGCAGTTCTTC.

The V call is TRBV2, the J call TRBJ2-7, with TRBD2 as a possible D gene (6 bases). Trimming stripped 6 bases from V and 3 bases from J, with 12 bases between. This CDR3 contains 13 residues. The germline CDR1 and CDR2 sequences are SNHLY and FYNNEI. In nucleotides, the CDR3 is TGTGCCAGCAGACGGGACGGGAGCTACGAGCAGTACTTC. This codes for CASRRDGSYEQYF.

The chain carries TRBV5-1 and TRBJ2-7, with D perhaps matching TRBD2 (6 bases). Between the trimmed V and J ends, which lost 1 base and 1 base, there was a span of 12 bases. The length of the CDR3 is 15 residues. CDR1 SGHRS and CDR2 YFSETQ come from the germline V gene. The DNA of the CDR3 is TGCGCCAGCAGCTTGTCCGGGGGAGGATCCTACGAGCAGTACTTC. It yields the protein CASSLSGGGSYEQYF.

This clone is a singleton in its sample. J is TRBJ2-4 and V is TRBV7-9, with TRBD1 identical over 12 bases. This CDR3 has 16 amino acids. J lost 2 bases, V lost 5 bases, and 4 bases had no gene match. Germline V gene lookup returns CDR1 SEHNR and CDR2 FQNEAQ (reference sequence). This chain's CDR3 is CASSLGQGATKNIQYF. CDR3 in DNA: TGTGCCAGCAGCCTGGGACAGGGGGCCACCAAAAACATTCAGTACTTC.

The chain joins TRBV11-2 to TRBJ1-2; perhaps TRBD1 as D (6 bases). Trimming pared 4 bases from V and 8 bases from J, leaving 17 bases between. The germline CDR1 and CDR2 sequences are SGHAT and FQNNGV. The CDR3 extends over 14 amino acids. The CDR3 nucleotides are TGTGCCAGCAGCTCACTGACAGGTCCGGACGGCTACACCTTC. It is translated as CASSSLTGPDGYTF.

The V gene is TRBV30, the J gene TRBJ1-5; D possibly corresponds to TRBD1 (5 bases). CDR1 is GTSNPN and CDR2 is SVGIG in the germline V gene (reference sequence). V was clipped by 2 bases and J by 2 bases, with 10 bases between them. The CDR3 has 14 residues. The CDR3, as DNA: TGTGCCTGGAGTAGGGGTGTCGGCAATCAGCCCCAGCATTTT. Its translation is CAWSRGVGNQPQHF.

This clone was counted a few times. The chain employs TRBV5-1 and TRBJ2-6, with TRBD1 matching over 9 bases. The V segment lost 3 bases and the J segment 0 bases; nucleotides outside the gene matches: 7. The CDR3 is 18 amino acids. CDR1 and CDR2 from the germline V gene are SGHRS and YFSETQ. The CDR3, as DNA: TGCGCCAGCAGCTCGAAACAGGGGGCCCCCTCTGGGGCCAACGTCCTGACTTTC. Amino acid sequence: CASSSKQGAPSGANVLTF.

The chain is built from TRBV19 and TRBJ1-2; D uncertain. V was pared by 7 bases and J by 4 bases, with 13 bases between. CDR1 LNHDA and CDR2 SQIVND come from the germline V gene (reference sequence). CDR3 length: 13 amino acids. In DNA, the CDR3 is TGTGCCAGTACTGATTTGGCCCGCTATGGCTACACCTTC. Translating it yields CASTDLARYGYTF.

CDR3 DNA sequence: TGTGCCAGTAGTCAGAAACAGGGGGCCGGGGAGCTGTTTTTT. This codes for CASSQKQGAGELFF. V usage is TRBV19 and J usage is TRBJ2-2; 8 bases are shared with TRBD1. From germline, CDR1 is LNHDA and CDR2 SQIVND (reference sequence). V lost 5 bases, J lost 6 bases, and 5 bases stayed unmatched. The length of the CDR3 is 14 residues.

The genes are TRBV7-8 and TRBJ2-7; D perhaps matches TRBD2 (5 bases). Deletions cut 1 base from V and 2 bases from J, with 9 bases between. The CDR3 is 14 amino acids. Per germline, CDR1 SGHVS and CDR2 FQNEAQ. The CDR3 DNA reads TGTGCCAGCAGCTTAGTTCGGGGTCCCTACGAGCAGTACTTC. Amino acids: CASSLVRGPYEQYF.

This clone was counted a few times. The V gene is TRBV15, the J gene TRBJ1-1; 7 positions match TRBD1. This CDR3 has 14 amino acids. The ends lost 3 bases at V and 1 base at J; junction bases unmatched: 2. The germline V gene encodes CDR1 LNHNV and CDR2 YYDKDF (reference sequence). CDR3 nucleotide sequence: TGTGCCACCAGCAGGGGACAGTGGAACACTGAAGCTTTCTTT. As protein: CATSRGQWNTEAFF. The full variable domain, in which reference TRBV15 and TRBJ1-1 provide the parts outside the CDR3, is DAMVIQNPRYQVTQFGKPVTLSCSQTLNHNVMYWYQQKSSQAPKLLFHYYDKDFNNEADTPDNFQSRRPNTSFCFLDIRSPGLGDTAMYLCATSRGQWNTEAFFGQGTRLTVV.

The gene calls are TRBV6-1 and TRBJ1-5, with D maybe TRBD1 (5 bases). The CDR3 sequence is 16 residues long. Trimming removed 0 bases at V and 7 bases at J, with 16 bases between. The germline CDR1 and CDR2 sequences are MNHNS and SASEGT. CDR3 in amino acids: CASSEAGQGSAQPQHF. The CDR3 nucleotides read TGTGCCAGCAGTGAAGCCGGCCAGGGCTCAGCCCAGCCCCAGCATTTT.

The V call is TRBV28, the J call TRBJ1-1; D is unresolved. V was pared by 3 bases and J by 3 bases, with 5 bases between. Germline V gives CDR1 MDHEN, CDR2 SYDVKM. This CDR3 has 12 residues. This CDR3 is CASSLRYTEAFF. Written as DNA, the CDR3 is TGTGCCAGCAGTTTGAGATACACTGAAGCTTTCTTT.